Listed below are T cell receptor beta chains from one sample, sequenced in a study of blood T cells in healthy people across ages. TCRdb called the 5' RACE reads again in MiXCR, with one record for every CDR3 protein. Of 1.5 million to 2 million distinct CDR3 sequences in the sample, about 49% were seen once. Sequenced: blood. These receptors were taken from a woman aged 40-49 years in good health. Both conserved end residues are part of each CDR3. D genes are given only for firm matches. Expanded clones get a size class; other rows say once, few or many, or leave the size out.

clone size: few; D gene: TRBD2; V gene: TRBV9; J gene: TRBJ2-1; CDR3 protein: CASSVGLAGALFDNEQFF; CDR3 DNA: TGTGCCAGCAGCGTAGGGCTAGCGGGGGCCCTATTCGACAATGAGCAGTTCTTC
clone size: few; D gene: .; V gene: TRBV20-1; J gene: TRBJ2-3; CDR3 protein: CSAREEAGWDTQYF; CDR3 DNA: TGCAGTGCTAGAGAGGAAGCGGGCTGGGATACGCAGTATTTT
clone size: .; D gene: .; V gene: TRBV6-2/TRBV6-3; J gene: TRBJ2-5; CDR3 protein: CASIGGEETQYF; CDR3 DNA: TGTGCCAGCATAGGTGGAGAAGAGACCCAGTACTTC
clone size: many; D gene: .; V gene: TRBV4-2; J gene: TRBJ1-2; CDR3 protein: CASSQGNLYGYTF; CDR3 DNA: TGTGCCAGCAGCCAAGGGAACCTCTATGGCTACACCTTC
clone size: .; D gene: TRBD2; V gene: TRBV6-1; J gene: TRBJ2-7; CDR3 protein: CASSGTSGGAPTYEQYF; CDR3 DNA: TGTGCCAGCAGTGGGACTAGCGGGGGGGCTCCAACCTACGAGCAGTACTTC
clone size: few; D gene: TRBD1; V gene: TRBV5-6; J gene: TRBJ1-2; CDR3 protein: CASSPTGGSGYTF; CDR3 DNA: TGTGCCAGCAGTCCTACAGGGGGATCTGGCTACACCTTC
clone size: .; D gene: .; V gene: TRBV12-3/TRBV12-4; J gene: TRBJ2-5; CDR3 protein: CASSLGRIIEGQYF; CDR3 DNA: TGTGCCAGCAGTTTAGGCAGGATTATTGAAGGGCAGTACTTC
clone size: .; D gene: .; V gene: TRBV28; J gene: TRBJ2-7; CDR3 protein: CASSFTGLQQYF; CDR3 DNA: TGTGCCAGCAGTTTCACGGGGCTCCAGCAGTACTTC
clone size: few; D gene: .; V gene: TRBV4-3; J gene: TRBJ2-5; CDR3 protein: CASSQALTTPTYRYQETQYF; CDR3 DNA: TGCGCCAGCAGCCAAGCCCTTACCACTCCGACGTATAGGTACCAAGAGACCCAGTACTTC
clone size: once; D gene: TRBD2; V gene: TRBV20-1; J gene: TRBJ2-7; CDR3 protein: CSASSGGPANEQYF; CDR3 DNA: TGCAGTGCTTCATCGGGGGGGCCGGCGAATGAGCAGTACTTC
clone size: .; D gene: TRBD1; V gene: TRBV7-2; J gene: TRBJ2-6; CDR3 protein: CASSLRQGISGANVLTF; CDR3 DNA: TGTGCCAGCAGCTTAAGACAGGGGATCTCTGGGGCCAACGTCCTGACTTTC
clone size: once; D gene: .; V gene: TRBV6-1; J gene: TRBJ2-7; CDR3 protein: CASSDGLLRPYEQYF; CDR3 DNA: TGTGCCAGCAGTGACGGACTACTCCGCCCTTACGAGCAGTACTTC
clone size: .; D gene: .; V gene: TRBV5-1; J gene: TRBJ2-7; CDR3 protein: CASSPGEPYEQYF; CDR3 DNA: TGCGCCAGCAGCCCCGGGGAACCCTACGAGCAGTACTTC
clone size: .; D gene: .; V gene: TRBV20-1; J gene: TRBJ2-5; CDR3 protein: CSAREWGQETQYF; CDR3 DNA: TGCAGTGCTAGAGAATGGGGACAAGAGACCCAGTACTTC
clone size: .; D gene: .; V gene: TRBV5-1; J gene: TRBJ2-3; CDR3 protein: CASSLASQADTQYF; CDR3 DNA: TGCGCCAGCAGCTTGGCCTCCCAGGCAGATACGCAGTATTTT
clone size: .; D gene: TRBD1; V gene: TRBV27; J gene: TRBJ2-7; CDR3 protein: CASSLNRGEQYF; CDR3 DNA: TGTGCCAGCAGTTTGAACAGGGGCGAGCAGTACTTC
clone size: few; D gene: .; V gene: TRBV29-1; J gene: TRBJ1-2; CDR3 protein: CSVDMQGSYGYTF; CDR3 DNA: TGCAGCGTTGATATGCAGGGTAGCTATGGCTACACCTTC
clone size: few; D gene: TRBD1; V gene: TRBV7-9; J gene: TRBJ1-2; CDR3 protein: CASRAGQGHGYTF; CDR3 DNA: TGTGCCAGCAGAGCGGGACAGGGTCATGGCTACACCTTC
clone size: .; D gene: TRBD2; V gene: TRBV7-7; J gene: TRBJ2-7; CDR3 protein: CASSLRGGSYNEQYF; CDR3 DNA: TGTGCTAGCAGCTTGCGGGGGGGCTCCTACAATGAGCAGTACTTC
clone size: few; D gene: .; V gene: TRBV4-3; J gene: TRBJ2-6; CDR3 protein: CASSQDPRDLSSGANVLTF; CDR3 DNA: TGCGCCAGCAGCCAAGATCCCCGGGATCTCAGCTCTGGGGCCAACGTCCTGACTTTC
clone size: .; D gene: TRBD2; V gene: TRBV6-2/TRBV6-3; J gene: TRBJ2-3; CDR3 protein: CASRSGLFTDTQYF; CDR3 DNA: TGTGCCAGCAGATCGGGACTATTTACAGATACGCAGTATTTT
clone size: few; D gene: TRBD2; V gene: TRBV2; J gene: TRBJ2-5; CDR3 protein: CASNIAGGQNQETQYF; CDR3 DNA: TGTGCCAGCAATATAGCGGGGGGCCAGAACCAAGAGACCCAGTACTTC
clone size: few; D gene: .; V gene: TRBV10-3; J gene: TRBJ2-7; CDR3 protein: CAISDRGDSYEQYF; CDR3 DNA: TGTGCCATCAGTGACAGGGGGGACTCCTACGAGCAGTACTTC
clone size: few; D gene: TRBD1; V gene: TRBV27; J gene: TRBJ1-2; CDR3 protein: CASSQHRTGHGYTF; CDR3 DNA: TGTGCCAGCAGCCAACACCGGACAGGTCATGGCTACACCTTC
clone size: .; D gene: .; V gene: TRBV29-1; J gene: TRBJ1-2; CDR3 protein: CSVEEAAAQGHGYTF; CDR3 DNA: TGCAGCGTTGAAGAGGCCGCAGCCCAAGGGCATGGCTACACCTTC
clone size: .; D gene: TRBD2; V gene: TRBV15; J gene: TRBJ2-1; CDR3 protein: CATSREPFSGGQETQFF; CDR3 DNA: TGTGCCACCAGCAGAGAACCCTTCAGCGGGGGTCAAGAGACCCAGTTCTTC
clone size: few; D gene: .; V gene: TRBV12-3/TRBV12-4; J gene: TRBJ2-5; CDR3 protein: CASSLSGGRRAETQYF; CDR3 DNA: TGTGCCAGCAGTTTATCCGGGGGGCGGAGGGCAGAGACCCAGTACTTC
clone size: .; D gene: .; V gene: TRBV20-1; J gene: TRBJ2-1; CDR3 protein: CSASGVGGATYNEQFF; CDR3 DNA: TGCAGTGCTAGTGGGGTAGGGGGGGCGACCTACAATGAGCAGTTCTTC
clone size: .; D gene: TRBD2; V gene: TRBV20-1; J gene: TRBJ2-7; CDR3 protein: CSASRATSGGYEQYF; CDR3 DNA: TGCAGTGCTAGCCGGGCCACTAGCGGGGGCTACGAGCAGTACTTC
clone size: few; D gene: .; V gene: TRBV7-2; J gene: TRBJ2-1; CDR3 protein: CASSFAGSSYYNEQFF; CDR3 DNA: TGTGCCAGCAGCTTTGCCGGGAGTAGCTACTACAATGAGCAGTTCTTC
clone size: few; D gene: .; V gene: TRBV6-1; J gene: TRBJ2-7; CDR3 protein: CASSVIDGSYEQYF; CDR3 DNA: TGTGCCAGCAGTGTAATCGACGGATCCTACGAGCAGTACTTC
clone size: .; D gene: .; V gene: TRBV15; J gene: TRBJ2-3; CDR3 protein: CATSREILGADTQYF; CDR3 DNA: TGTGCCACCAGCAGAGAAATTCTAGGCGCAGATACGCAGTATTTT
clone size: .; D gene: .; V gene: TRBV29-1; J gene: TRBJ1-5; CDR3 protein: CSATVNNRPQHF; CDR3 DNA: TGCAGCGCGACAGTTAACAATCGGCCCCAGCATTTT
clone size: .; D gene: .; V gene: TRBV7-8; J gene: TRBJ2-2; CDR3 protein: CASSLLAIGPGELFF; CDR3 DNA: TGTGCCAGCAGCTTACTTGCGATCGGCCCCGGGGAGCTGTTTTTT
clone size: .; D gene: TRBD1; V gene: TRBV7-7; J gene: TRBJ2-1; CDR3 protein: CASSASGGYEQFF; CDR3 DNA: TGTGCTAGCAGCGCATCAGGGGGTTATGAGCAGTTCTTC
clone size: .; D gene: TRBD2; V gene: TRBV7-2; J gene: TRBJ2-1; CDR3 protein: CASSRTSGGWFF; CDR3 DNA: TGTGCCAGCAGCCGAACTAGCGGGGGGTGGTTCTTC
clone size: .; D gene: .; V gene: TRBV29-1; J gene: TRBJ2-1; CDR3 protein: CSVEWQGNEQFF; CDR3 DNA: TGCAGCGTTGAGTGGCAGGGCAATGAGCAGTTCTTC
clone size: .; D gene: TRBD1; V gene: TRBV20-1; J gene: TRBJ2-7; CDR3 protein: CSAQGDRPPYEQYF; CDR3 DNA: TGCAGTGCTCAAGGGGACAGACCACCCTACGAGCAGTACTTC
clone size: .; D gene: TRBD2; V gene: TRBV7-6; J gene: TRBJ2-1; CDR3 protein: CASSLLAGERWGEQFF; CDR3 DNA: TGTGCCAGCAGCTTACTAGCGGGGGAACGATGGGGTGAGCAGTTCTTC
clone size: .; D gene: TRBD2; V gene: TRBV6-2/TRBV6-3; J gene: TRBJ2-1; CDR3 protein: CASSHHVEAGRRNEQFF; CDR3 DNA: TGTGCCAGCAGTCACCACGTAGAAGCGGGGCGGCGGAATGAGCAGTTCTTC
clone size: .; D gene: .; V gene: TRBV27; J gene: TRBJ2-5; CDR3 protein: CASRFRGIVGEQYF; CDR3 DNA: TGTGCCAGCAGGTTTCGGGGGATCGTAGGGGAGCAGTACTTC
clone size: .; D gene: .; V gene: TRBV18; J gene: TRBJ2-7; CDR3 protein: CASSPPGSTRNEQYF; CDR3 DNA: TGTGCCAGCTCACCGCCAGGCTCTACTCGAAACGAGCAGTACTTC
clone size: .; D gene: TRBD1; V gene: TRBV27; J gene: TRBJ2-7; CDR3 protein: CASLFKLGTVYEQYF; CDR3 DNA: TGTGCCAGCCTATTCAAGCTAGGGACAGTCTACGAGCAGTACTTC
clone size: .; D gene: .; V gene: TRBV24-1; J gene: TRBJ2-6; CDR3 protein: CATSDASGTGANVLTF; CDR3 DNA: TGTGCCACCAGTGACGCCTCAGGGACTGGGGCCAACGTCCTGACTTTC
clone size: few; D gene: .; V gene: TRBV4-1; J gene: TRBJ1-2; CDR3 protein: CASSRPDRRINYGYTF; CDR3 DNA: TGCGCCAGCAGCCGTCCGGACAGAAGGATAAACTATGGCTACACCTTC
clone size: .; D gene: TRBD1; V gene: TRBV6-6; J gene: TRBJ1-5; CDR3 protein: CASRQGARGHQPQHF; CDR3 DNA: TGTGCCAGCAGGCAGGGGGCGCGGGGACATCAGCCCCAGCATTTT
clone size: .; D gene: .; V gene: TRBV5-1; J gene: TRBJ2-1; CDR3 protein: CASSPMTEGEQFF; CDR3 DNA: TGCGCCAGCAGCCCGATGACAGAGGGTGAGCAGTTCTTC
clone size: .; D gene: .; V gene: TRBV9; J gene: TRBJ1-6; CDR3 protein: CASSVGIGSQNSPLHF; CDR3 DNA: TGTGCCAGCAGCGTAGGAATAGGGAGTCAAAATTCACCCCTCCACTTT
clone size: .; D gene: .; V gene: TRBV11-2; J gene: TRBJ2-7; CDR3 protein: CASSPRNPGNTYEQYF; CDR3 DNA: TGTGCCAGCAGCCCGAGGAACCCAGGGAACACCTACGAGCAGTACTTC
clone size: few; D gene: .; V gene: TRBV28; J gene: TRBJ2-1; CDR3 protein: CASSLWGRLNYNEQFF; CDR3 DNA: TGTGCCAGCAGTTTATGGGGGAGGCTTAACTACAATGAGCAGTTCTTC